Below, 28 T cell receptor beta chains from the same sample are listed, as sequenced in a study of beta chain features in type 1 diabetes. Broader study findings: Type 1 diabetes patients had moderately but significantly shorter TCRB CDR3s in all four CD4+ subsets.

Antigens of these TCRs are unknown. Expressed TCRB transcripts were sequenced after all isolated RNA was converted to cDNA. The repertoire was sequenced with immunoSEQ multiplex PCR; TCRdb's copy has only in-frame clones and lacks some. The sample shows 600,000 or so clones, around 15% of them seen only once. Input material: naive CD4+ T cells from blood. These receptors all stem from a man aged 18 to 29 with type 1 diabetes.

The chain couples TRBV7-2 to TRBJ1-4, with D perhaps matching TRBD1 (5 bases). In germline, CDR1 is SGHTA, CDR2 FQGNSA. Trimming shortened V by 5 bases and J by 8 bases, and 12 bases separated the two germline ends. This CDR3 spans 13 amino acids. In DNA, the CDR3 is TGTGCCAGCAGCCGAGGGGCCCAGGAAAAACTGTTTTTT. Translating gives CASSRGAQEKLFF.

The rearrangement uses TRBV4-3 and TRBJ2-7; 7 nucleotides line up with TRBD2. Trimming took 0 bases from V and 5 from J; bases not matched to a gene: 4. The CDR3 sequence is 14 residues long. Germline V lookup: CDR1 LGHNA, CDR2 YSLEER. The CDR3 region is CASSQERGSNEQYF. The CDR3 DNA reads TGCGCCAGCAGCCAAGAGCGGGGGAGCAACGAGCAGTACTTC.

Worth noting for this clone: Other nucleotide sequences from this sample produce the same CDR3. The V call is TRBV7-2, the J call TRBJ2-5; 10 bases are shared with TRBD2. Germline CDR1 reads SGHTA; CDR2 reads FQGNSA. The trim removed 3 bases at V and 5 bases at J, leaving 6 bases unmatched. The CDR3 loop spans 15 amino acids. CDR3 residues: CASSLASGRGETQYF. The CDR3 region has the DNA TGTGCCAGCAGCTTGGCTAGCGGGAGAGGGGAGACCCAGTACTTC.

This rearrangement joins TRBV5-6 to TRBJ2-1; possible D gene TRBD1, 5 bases. Germline V lookup: CDR1 SGHDT, CDR2 YYEEEE. The ends were cut back, 1 base at V and 15 bases at J, with 23 bases in the middle. This CDR3 is 15 amino acids long. The CDR3 reads CASSLYDVGRGKMFF. The CDR3 DNA reads TGTGCCAGCAGCTTGTATGATGTGGGTAGGGGCAAGATGTTCTTC.

The V call is TRBV4-3, the J call TRBJ1-2, with 7 nucleotides matching TRBD1. The CDR3 sequence is 17 residues long. Per the germline V gene, CDR1 is LGHNA and CDR2 is YSLEER. Losses at the gene ends were 3 bases for V and 4 bases for J; bases not matched to a gene: 14. The CDR3 region is CASSQFVGRGPGYGYTF. The DNA for the CDR3 is TGCGCCAGCAGCCAGTTTGTGGGGAGGGGGCCAGGCTATGGCTACACCTTC.

The V and J genes are TRBV4-2 and TRBJ2-3, with D maybe TRBD2 (6 bases). The CDR3 totals 18 residues. The V gene lost 0 bases and the J gene lost 4 bases, with 20 bases spanning the gap. CDR1 and CDR2 from the germline V gene are LGHNA and YNFKEQ. The CDR3 bases are TGTGCCAGCAGCCAAGATGCCCAGCTAGCGAAGGGCCCAGATACGCAGTATTTT. This encodes CASSQDAQLAKGPDTQYF.

This clone has just a few counts. This chain joins TRBV5-1 and TRBJ2-7, with TRBD1 as a possible D gene (6 bases). V was clipped by 2 bases and J by 5 bases, with 14 bases between them. This CDR3 is 14 amino acids long. In germline, CDR1 is SGHRS, CDR2 YFSETQ. The CDR3 is CASSLSTGFDEQYF. As DNA, the CDR3 is TGCGCCAGCAGCTTAAGTACAGGGTTCGACGAGCAGTACTTC.

The chain carries TRBV15 and TRBJ2-1; 8 bases match TRBD1. The CDR3 consists of 15 residues. Germline loops: CDR1 LNHNV, CDR2 YYDKDF (reference sequence). V trimming: 10 bases; J trimming: 4 bases; junction bases outside the gene matches: 12. This CDR3 is CASSPGQDIYNEQFF. The DNA of the CDR3 is TGTGCCAGCTCCCCGGGACAGGACATATACAATGAGCAGTTCTTC.

The chain joins TRBV30 to TRBJ1-2; possible D gene TRBD1, 6 bases. The germline V gene encodes CDR1 GTSNPN and CDR2 SVGIG (reference sequence). V shed 5 bases and J shed 4 bases, with 14 bases lying between them. This CDR3 is built from 13 residues. The CDR3, as DNA: TGTGCCTGGGACGTAGGGGGAGGCTATGGCTACACCTTC. Its translation: CAWDVGGGYGYTF.

The chain employs TRBV2 and TRBJ1-5; 11 positions agree with TRBD1. There are 15 residues in the CDR3. In germline, CDR1 is SNHLY, CDR2 FYNNEI. V lost 7 bases and J lost 6; bases outside the gene matches: 8. CDR3 bases: TGTGCCAGCAATGGCGGACAGGGGGCTCGTCAGCCCCAGCATTTT. Amino acids: CASNGGQGARQPQHF.

This clone has a handful of counts. The CDR3 region has the DNA TGTGCCTGGAGTGGCAGGACAGGGGGATTATCTGATTATGGCTACACCTTC. This translates into CAWSGRTGGLSDYGYTF. The genes are TRBV30 and TRBJ1-2, with 10 bases fitting TRBD1. The CDR3 length is 17 residues. The junction had 13 bases not matched to a gene; V was cut back by 1 base and J by 5 bases. The germline CDR1 and CDR2 sequences are GTSNPN and SVGIG (reference sequence).

This clone appeared a few times. The chain's CDR3 is CASSPTRDVNEQFF. Here the CDR3 DNA reads TGTGCCAGCAGCCCGACCCGGGATGTCAATGAGCAGTTCTTC. V gene TRBV11-1 combines with J gene TRBJ2-1; perhaps TRBD2 as D (5 bases). Looked up from germline, CDR1 is SGHAT and CDR2 is FQDESV (reference sequence). V was shortened by 5 bases and J by 6 bases, with 14 bases between the two germline ends. The CDR3 loop spans 14 amino acids.

Only a few counts were recorded for this clone. V and J are TRBV18 and TRBJ2-3, with 12 nucleotides matching TRBD2. CDR1 is KGHSH and CDR2 is LQKENI in the germline V gene. V trimming: 2 bases; J trimming: 4 bases; junction bases outside the gene matches: 10. The CDR3 is 18 amino acids. This CDR3 reads CASSPTIGLAGFADTQYF. The CDR3 nucleotides are TGTGCCAGCTCACCAACGATAGGACTAGCGGGATTCGCAGATACGCAGTATTTT.

This clone was seen a few times. The same CDR3 is also encoded by other DNA sequences in this sample. The CDR3 loop reads CASSSDYEQYF. For the CDR3, the DNA is TGCGCCAGCAGCTCAGACTACGAGCAGTACTTC. This chain connects TRBV5-1 to TRBJ2-7; no clear D. V was cut by 3 bases and J by 3 bases, with 4 bases left in between. This CDR3 comprises 11 residues. Germline lookup yields CDR1 SGHRS and CDR2 YFSETQ.

Remarks on this clone: The same CDR3 arises from other DNA sequences in this sample as well. The rearrangement uses TRBV30 and TRBJ2-1; D possibly matches TRBD1 or TRBD2 (5 bases each). This CDR3 is built from 14 residues. The germline V and J ends were trimmed by 8 bases and 8 bases, with 22 bases remaining between them. Germline values: CDR1 GTSNPN, CDR2 SVGIG (reference sequence). The DNA for the CDR3 is TGTGCCCAAAGCCGGGACGCCTATCTGGATGAGCAGTTCTTC. Its translation is CAQSRDAYLDEQFF. Complete variable domain (other parts from reference TRBV30 and TRBJ2-1): SQTIHQWPATLVQPVGSPLSLECTVEGTSNPNLYWYRQAAGRGLQLLFYSVGIGQISSEVPQNLSASRPQDRQFILSSKKLLLSDSGFYLCAQSRDAYLDEQFFGPGTRLTVL.

This clone was seen more than once but under ten times. The chain is built from TRBV4-2 and TRBJ1-2; weak D call: TRBD1 (5 bases). Trimming pared 0 bases from V and 6 bases from J, leaving 11 bases between. The CDR3 extends over 14 amino acids. The germline V gene has CDR1 LGHNA and CDR2 YNFKEQ. The CDR3 region has the DNA TGTGCCAGCAGCCAAGATACGGGGCTAAATGGCTACACCTTC. This encodes CASSQDTGLNGYTF.

The rearrangement links TRBV7-2 to TRBJ1-6; the D gene is possibly TRBD1 (5 bases). This CDR3 is 12 amino acids long. Trimming took off 5 bases at V and 7 bases at J, with 6 bases between the two ends. Per germline, CDR1 SGHTA and CDR2 FQGNSA. For the CDR3, the DNA is TGTGCCAGCAGCAACAGGAATTCACCCCTCCACTTT. This codes for CASSNRNSPLHF.

This clone occurred a few times. The V gene is TRBV5-1, the J gene TRBJ2-7, with 14 bases matching TRBD2. Trimming cost V 2 bases and J 4 bases; bases outside gene matches: 8. Germline CDR1 is SGHRS and CDR2 is YFSETQ. The CDR3 is made up of 17 amino acids. CDR3 in amino acids: CASSLGLAGGRRYEQYF. The CDR3 nucleotides are TGCGCCAGCAGCTTAGGACTAGCGGGGGGCCGGCGGTACGAGCAGTACTTC. Together with reference TRBV5-1 and TRBJ2-7, the CDR3 gives the full variable domain: KAGVTQTPRYLIKTRGQQVTLSCSPISGHRSVSWYQQTPGQGLQFLFEYFSETQRNKGNFPGRFSGRQFSNSRSEMNVSTLELGDSALYLCASSLGLAGGRRYEQYFGPGTRLTVT.

This clone has just one count. V usage is TRBV28 and J usage is TRBJ2-5; no clear D gene. The end of the DNA fits TRBJ2-7 better, so the J call may be wrong. Germline CDR1 is MDHEN and CDR2 is SYDVKM. The CDR3 covers 12 residues. The CDR3 nucleotides read TGTGCCAGCAGTTTTTCGACCTACGAGCAGTACTTC. Its translation is CASSFSTYEQYF.

This clone came up a few times. The chain recombines TRBV5-4 with TRBJ1-1; TRBD1 agrees at 7 bases. This CDR3 spans 15 amino acids. Germline assignment: CDR1 SGHNT and CDR2 YYREEE (reference sequence). J was trimmed by 4 bases and V by 4 bases; bases with no gene match: 10. The CDR3: CASSTLRGGGTEAFF. Here the CDR3 DNA reads TGTGCCAGCAGCACTCTCAGGGGGGGTGGCACTGAAGCTTTCTTT.

This rearrangement joins TRBV5-1 to TRBJ2-1, with 10 nucleotides matching TRBD2. Germline CDR1 and CDR2: SGHRS and YFSETQ. There are 15 residues in the CDR3. V was pared by 4 bases and J by 7 bases, with 8 bases of the junction left unmatched. CDR3 protein: CASSRGTSEGNEQFF. For the CDR3, the DNA is TGCGCCAGCAGCCGTGGGACTAGCGAAGGAAATGAGCAGTTCTTC.

This clone was detected a few times. The chain carries TRBV19 and TRBJ1-5; no firm D call. V lost 3 bases and J lost 2, with 5 bases in between. Looked up from germline, CDR1 is LNHDA and CDR2 is SQIVND (reference sequence). This CDR3 has 13 residues. CDR3 in DNA: TGTGCCAGTAGTATGGCTGGCAATCAGCCCCAGCATTTT. Amino acids: CASSMAGNQPQHF.

The CDR3 nucleotides read TGTGCCAGCAGCTTAGCGATCGGATACAGTTTCTCGTACTTC. Amino acid sequence: CASSLAIGYSFSYF. The rearrangement uses TRBV11-2 and TRBJ2-4; D remains ambiguous. Germline assignment: CDR1 SGHAT and CDR2 FQNNGV. This CDR3 is 14 amino acids long. Trimming removed 1 base from V and 15 bases from J, with 19 bases in between.

This clone was observed a few times. The gene calls are TRBV27 and TRBJ2-5, with TRBD1 identical over 10 bases. The CDR3 spans 14 residues. V was pared by 5 bases and J by 2 bases, with 2 bases of the junction left unmatched. CDR1 and CDR2 from the germline V gene are MNHEY and SMNVEV (reference sequence). The CDR3 sequence is CASSRDRGQETQYF. In nucleotides, the CDR3 is TGTGCCAGCAGTCGGGACAGGGGACAAGAGACCCAGTACTTC.

Regarding this clone: Other nucleotide sequences in the sample specify the same CDR3. The J gene is TRBJ2-3, the V gene TRBV29-1; possibly TRBD1 for D (5 bases). The CDR3 sequence is 13 residues long. V lost 3 bases, J lost 0 bases, and 7 bases lay in between. The V gene's germline CDR1 is SQVTM and CDR2 ANQGSEA. CDR3 coding DNA: TGCAGCGTTGATAGGGGAAGCACAGATACGCAGTATTTT. Amino acids: CSVDRGSTDTQYF.

The chain links TRBV19 to TRBJ2-1, with D tentatively TRBD2 (5 bases). Germline CDR1 and CDR2: LNHDA and SQIVND (reference sequence). The CDR3 extends over 14 amino acids. V dropped 0 bases and J dropped 5 bases, with 8 bases sitting between them. CDR3 amino acids: CASSIERGNNEQFF. The CDR3, as DNA: TGTGCCAGTAGTATAGAAAGAGGGAACAATGAGCAGTTCTTC.

This clone has only a few counts. At the DNA level, this CDR3 is encoded by other sequences in the same sample as well. This chain joins TRBV20-1 and TRBJ1-1; D gene unclear. V was clipped by 2 bases and J by 0 bases, with 1 base between them. Germline loops: CDR1 DFQATT, CDR2 SNEGSKA (reference sequence). There are 11 residues in the CDR3. The chain's CDR3 is CSARMNTEAFF. Here the CDR3 DNA reads TGCAGTGCTAGAATGAACACTGAAGCTTTCTTT.

A few counts support this clone. CDR3 sequence: CASILGGLQSTDTQYF. CDR3 nucleotides: TGTGCCAGCATCTTAGGAGGCCTTCAAAGCACAGATACGCAGTATTTT. The chain uses TRBV28 and TRBJ2-3, with D possibly matching TRBD2 (5 bases). The CDR3 contains 16 residues. Germline V gene lookup returns CDR1 MDHEN and CDR2 SYDVKM. Trimming pared 7 bases from V and 0 bases from J, leaving 17 bases between. Filled out from reference TRBV28 and TRBJ2-3, the complete variable domain reads DVKVTQSSRYLVKRTGEKVFLECVQDMDHENMFWYRQDPGLGLRLIYFSYDVKMKEKGDIPEGYSVSREKKERFSLILESASTNQTSMYLCASILGGLQSTDTQYFGPGTRLTVL.